Presented here are 9 T cell receptor beta chains from one specimen sequenced in a study of multiple sclerosis patients with progressive multifocal leukoencephalopathy. The sample's time point: before natalizumab initiation. Sequencing used immunoSEQ multiplex PCR; TCRdb keeps in-frame clones, though not all of them. The sample yields under 40,000 clones, more than 85% seen once. The sequencing input was PBMCs. The receptors shown here come from a man aged 25-45 years with multiple sclerosis.

V usage is TRBV15 and J usage is TRBJ1-2; D uncertain. Germline V CDR1 and CDR2: LNHNV, YYDKDF (reference sequence). This CDR3 contains 15 residues. With 0 bases removed from V and 7 bases from J, the gap between germline ends came to 15 bases. The CDR3 protein is CATSRDLKGRGGYTF. As DNA, the CDR3 is TGTGCCACCAGCAGAGATCTAAAGGGCCGAGGTGGCTACACCTTC.

The V call is TRBV5-4, the J call TRBJ2-3; TRBD1 matches 8 bases. This CDR3 region has 13 residues. J lost 1 base, V lost 7 bases, and 2 bases had no gene match. In germline, CDR1 is SGHNT, CDR2 YYREEE (reference sequence). The CDR3 sequence is CASGQGGTDTQYF. The CDR3 DNA reads TGTGCCAGCGGACAGGGAGGCACAGATACGCAGTATTTT.

The chain carries TRBV28 and TRBJ1-1; 8 positions agree with TRBD1. Germline V CDR1 and CDR2: MDHEN, SYDVKM. The CDR3 has 14 residues. The V and J ends lost 4 bases and 6 bases, in that order; junction bases with no gene match: 7. In nucleotides, the CDR3 is TGTGCCAGCAGTTCCGGGACAGGCCACGCTGAAGCTTTCTTT. It is translated as CASSSGTGHAEAFF.

This chain connects TRBV5-1 to TRBJ2-7; weak D call: TRBD2 (6 bases). The CDR3 consists of 12 residues. V gave up 3 bases and J gave up 3 bases, with 7 bases separating them. Germline loops: CDR1 SGHRS, CDR2 YFSETQ. The CDR3 is CASSWGDYEQYF. The DNA for the CDR3 is TGCGCCAGCAGCTGGGGGGACTACGAGCAGTACTTC.

The chain carries TRBV19 and TRBJ1-5; D is unclear. CDR1 and CDR2 (germline): LNHDA, SQIVND (reference sequence). V was clipped by 4 bases and J by 0 bases, with 10 bases between them. The CDR3 length is 15 residues. The CDR3 sequence: CASSKDLYSNQPQHF. The CDR3 coding sequence is TGTGCCAGTAGTAAGGACCTATATAGCAATCAGCCCCAGCATTTT.

The chain employs TRBV6-6 and TRBJ1-2; D possibly corresponds to TRBD1 (5 bases). The CDR3 consists of 16 residues. V was shortened by 4 bases and J by 4 bases, with 19 bases between the two germline ends. Germline V gene data show CDR1 as MNHNY and CDR2 as SVGAGI (reference sequence). Here the CDR3 reads CASSSTGAPTSYGYTF. DNA for the CDR3: TGTGCCAGCAGTTCAACCGGGGCCCCTACTAGCTATGGCTACACCTTC.

The V and J genes are TRBV30 and TRBJ1-1, with D maybe TRBD1 (5 bases). CDR3 length: 13 amino acids. Trimming took 1 base from V and 3 from J, leaving 9 bases between them. Germline V gene data show CDR1 as GTSNPN and CDR2 as SVGIG (reference sequence). The CDR3 DNA sequence: TGTGCCTGGAGTGAAGCAGGGTACACTGAAGCTTTCTTT. Translation gives CAWSEAGYTEAFF.

This clone was seen once. This chain connects TRBV30 to TRBJ1-1; D not resolved. Germline CDR1 GTSNPN, CDR2 SVGIG (reference sequence). Trimming pared 5 bases from V and 0 bases from J, leaving 7 bases between. The CDR3 length is 12 residues. CDR3 residues: CAWGFVNTEAFF. CDR3 nucleotides: TGTGCCTGGGGGTTTGTGAACACTGAAGCTTTCTTT.

The chain employs TRBV4-3 and TRBJ2-1, with 11 bases identical to TRBD2. Germline values: CDR1 LGHNA, CDR2 YSLEER. This CDR3 region has 20 residues. Trimming took 0 bases from V and 4 from J; bases not matched to a gene: 14. The CDR3 loop is CASSQEVPIPGLAAYNEQFF. The CDR3 coding sequence is TGCGCCAGCAGCCAAGAAGTTCCCATCCCGGGACTAGCGGCGTACAATGAGCAGTTCTTC.